These 32 T cell receptor beta chains were all obtained from the same sample, sequenced in a study of cytomegalovirus exposure and HLA in healthy donors. The study ran its PCR with 60 Vbeta and 13 Jbeta primers. Libraries were prepared by immunoSEQ multiplex PCR; TCRdb keeps only in-frame clonotypes and omits some of them. The repertoire includes 130,000 to 150,000 clones, roughly 80% of them detected once, and 2.9% sits in the top ten. Material: PBMCs. These receptors were collected from a woman aged 30 to 39 in good health and CMV-seronegative.

The chain employs TRBV27 and TRBJ2-7, with 9 bases matching TRBD1. There are 13 residues in the CDR3. J lost 4 bases, V lost 6 bases, and 4 bases had no gene match. The germline V gene encodes CDR1 MNHEY and CDR2 SMNVEV (reference sequence). CDR3 DNA: TGTGCCAGCAGCCCCGGGACAGGGTACGAGCAGTACTTC. Amino acid sequence: CASSPGTGYEQYF.

CDR3 sequence (DNA): TGTGCCAGCAGCCAAGGAGGTTTCCCCAAAAACATTCAGTACTTC. It encodes CASSQGGFPKNIQYF. The V call is TRBV28, the J call TRBJ2-4, with D perhaps TRBD2 (5 bases). V was cut by 6 bases and J by 2 bases, with 14 bases left in between. Germline CDR1 MDHEN, CDR2 SYDVKM. CDR3 length equals 15 residues.

This rearrangement joins TRBV7-2 to TRBJ1-2; the match to TRBD1 covers 7 bases. The CDR3 is made up of 14 amino acids. Germline V gene sequence: CDR1 SGHTA, CDR2 FQGNSA. J lost 4 bases, V lost 5 bases, and 7 bases had no gene match. In DNA form, the CDR3 reads TGTGCCAGCAGCCCCCGACAGGGATTCTATGGCTACACCTTC. Translating gives CASSPRQGFYGYTF.

The chain joins TRBV7-8 to TRBJ2-2, with D possibly being TRBD1 (8 bases). The germline V gene has CDR1 SGHVS and CDR2 FQNEAQ. Trimming removed 2 bases from V and 7 bases from J, with 14 bases in between. CDR3 size: 15 residues. The CDR3 reads CASSLWTGRGGELFF. The CDR3 nucleotides are TGTGCCAGCAGCTTATGGACAGGGAGGGGCGGGGAGCTGTTTTTT.

V is TRBV5-1 and J is TRBJ1-4, with D possibly TRBD1 on 6 matching bases. V gave up 2 bases and J gave up 7 bases, with 15 bases separating them. Germline V gene sequence: CDR1 SGHRS, CDR2 YFSETQ. The CDR3 consists of 15 residues. CDR3 coding DNA: TGCGCCAGCAGCTTTCTGTCTGGGGGCTCTGAAAAACTGTTTTTT. Translation gives CASSFLSGGSEKLFF.

In this sample, this clone turned up a few times. The gene calls are TRBV4-1 and TRBJ1-1; 10 nucleotides match TRBD1. J lost 5 bases, V lost 6 bases, and 9 bases had no gene match. The germline V gene encodes CDR1 MGHRA and CDR2 YSYEKL. This CDR3 contains 15 residues. The CDR3, as DNA: TGCGCCAGCAGTCTCTCGGGACAGGGGAGGACTGAAGCTTTCTTT. Amino acids: CASSLSGQGRTEAFF.

The chain is built from TRBV28 and TRBJ2-5; 14 bases agree with TRBD2. Germline CDR1 reads MDHEN; CDR2 reads SYDVKM. The CDR3 is made up of 16 amino acids. V shed 5 bases, J shed 4 bases, and the junction held 6 bases outside the gene matches. CDR3: CASSPGTSGSSETQYF. CDR3 DNA sequence: TGTGCCAGCAGTCCCGGGACTAGCGGGAGCTCAGAGACCCAGTACTTC.

The CDR3: CASSLAPANSYNEQFF. In DNA form, the CDR3 reads TGTGCCAGCAGCTTAGCGCCCGCGAACTCCTACAATGAGCAGTTCTTC. The chain links TRBV7-8 to TRBJ2-1; D ambiguous. Germline V lookup: CDR1 SGHVS, CDR2 FQNEAQ. The CDR3 runs to 16 residues. Trimming removed 0 bases at V and 0 bases at J, with 9 bases between.

Turning to this clone: The junction departs from germline at one end; a sequencing error may be responsible. The chain uses TRBV18 and TRBJ1-1; a possible D gene is TRBD1 (6 bases). Germline-derived CDR1 and CDR2 are KGHSH and LQKENI. CDR3 length equals 15 residues. The CDR3 region is CAGSFTGTRHTEAFF. CDR3 nucleotide sequence: TGTGCCGGCTCTTTTACAGGGACCCGACACACTGAAGCTTTCTTT.

This clone was picked up a small number of times. This chain uses TRBV6-5 with TRBJ1-2; D ambiguous. CDR3 length: 13 residues. Trimming took off 6 bases at V and 8 bases at J, with 16 bases between the two ends. Germline values: CDR1 MNHEY, CDR2 SVGAGI. CDR3 bases: TGTGCCAGCAGCTTATCCGGGTTGAACGGCTACACCTTC. Amino acid sequence: CASSLSGLNGYTF.

J is TRBJ2-5 and V is TRBV28, with D possibly TRBD1 on 5 matching bases. The CDR3 is 14 residues long. V was shortened by 6 bases and J by 5 bases, with 16 bases between the two germline ends. Germline V gene data show CDR1 as MDHEN and CDR2 as SYDVKM. The CDR3 DNA reads TGTGCCAGCAGCGCCAGGGTGGTCAAGGAGACCCAGTACTTC. The encoded protein is CASSARVVKETQYF.

V is TRBV7-2 and J is TRBJ2-3; D not certain. Deletions cut 7 bases from V and 1 base from J, with 15 bases between. The CDR3 runs 15 residues. From germline, CDR1 is SGHTA and CDR2 FQGNSA. CDR3 in DNA: TGTGCCAGCACCCTCCTCCGGAGCGGCACAGATACGCAGTATTTT. This sequence encodes CASTLLRSGTDTQYF.

This clone was recorded once. The chain carries TRBV4-1 and TRBJ1-2, with TRBD1 matching over 7 bases. J gave up 4 bases and V 2 bases, and 10 bases lay outside the gene matches. This CDR3 spans 16 amino acids. The germline V gene has CDR1 MGHRA and CDR2 YSYEKL. CDR3 in DNA: TGCGCCAGCAGCCAAACACTCACACGGGACAGCTATGGCTACACCTTC. This translates into CASSQTLTRDSYGYTF.

The gene calls are TRBV28 and TRBJ2-1, with TRBD1 identical over 8 bases. CDR3 length: 14 amino acids. Germline CDR1 is MDHEN and CDR2 is SYDVKM. The ends lost 7 bases at V and 1 base at J; junction bases unmatched: 3. The chain's CDR3 is CASNTGGSYNEQFF. The CDR3 DNA reads as TGTGCCAGCAATACAGGGGGGTCCTACAATGAGCAGTTCTTC. Full variable domain (remainder filled in from reference TRBV28 and TRBJ2-1): DVKVTQSSRYLVKRTGEKVFLECVQDMDHENMFWYRQDPGLGLRLIYFSYDVKMKEKGDIPEGYSVSREKKERFSLILESASTNQTSMYLCASNTGGSYNEQFFGPGTRLTVL.

This clone was counted once. V is TRBV18 and J is TRBJ2-1, with 11 bases matching TRBD2. The length of the CDR3 is 16 residues. J lost 2 bases, V lost 0 bases, and 0 bases had no gene match. Germline V lookup: CDR1 KGHSH, CDR2 LQKENI. CDR3 in DNA: TGTGCCAGCTCACCACCACTAGCGGGAGCCTACAATGAGCAGTTCTTC. Its protein is CASSPPLAGAYNEQFF. Drawing the rest from reference TRBV18 and TRBJ2-1, the complete variable domain is NAGVMQNPRHLVRRRGQEARLRCSPMKGHSHVYWYRQLPEEGLKFMVYLQKENIIDESGMPKERFSAEFPKEGPSILRIQQVVRGDSAAYFCASSPPLAGAYNEQFFGPGTRLTVL.

The CDR3 region is CASSLAGIDTEAFF. DNA of the CDR3: TGTGCCAGCAGCTTGGCAGGGATCGACACTGAAGCTTTCTTT. This chain joins TRBV5-4 and TRBJ1-1; D possibly corresponds to TRBD1 (5 bases). Trimming removed 0 bases at V and 3 bases at J, with 9 bases between. Germline CDR1 and CDR2: SGHNT and YYREEE (reference sequence). The CDR3 is made up of 14 amino acids.

In this sample, this clone turned up once. The gene calls are TRBV18 and TRBJ2-5, with a weak D call TRBD1 (5 bases). Germline V lookup: CDR1 KGHSH, CDR2 LQKENI. CDR3 length: 15 amino acids. V lost 0 bases and J lost 2, with 10 bases in between. The CDR3 coding sequence is TGTGCCAGCTCACCACCTAGGGGCCTGCAAGAGACCCAGTACTTC. This codes for CASSPPRGLQETQYF.

The V gene is TRBV6-6, the J gene TRBJ2-5; 8 bases match TRBD1. Germline lookup yields CDR1 MNHNY and CDR2 SVGAGI (reference sequence). Germline trimming cut 6 bases from V and 1 base from J; bases unmatched to any gene: 7. The CDR3 length is 15 residues. DNA of the CDR3: TGTGCCAGCAGCTCCGGGACAGGCACCCAAGAGACCCAGTACTTC. The encoded protein is CASSSGTGTQETQYF.

V and J are TRBV7-2 and TRBJ1-2; D not resolved. Between the trimmed V and J ends, which lost 2 bases and 4 bases, there was a span of 8 bases. The CDR3 is made up of 13 amino acids. Germline V gene data show CDR1 as SGHTA and CDR2 as FQGNSA. The CDR3 DNA sequence: TGTGCCAGCAGCTTAAGGTCGGGCTATGGCTACACCTTC. This gives the protein CASSLRSGYGYTF.

The V gene is TRBV7-8, the J gene TRBJ2-5; D unresolved. Near its end, the DNA agrees better with TRBJ2-7, so the J call may be wrong. The CDR3 has 11 residues. Germline CDR1 is SGHVS and CDR2 is FQNEAQ. CDR3 sequence (DNA): TGTGCCAGCAGCCGTGAATACGAGCAGTACTTC. Translating gives CASSREYEQYF.

The CDR3 coding sequence is TGTGCCAGCAGCGCCGAAGGGACAGGGAGCTCCTACGAGCAGTACTTC. Amino acid sequence: CASSAEGTGSSYEQYF. This chain uses TRBV6-4 with TRBJ2-7, with 9 bases lining up with TRBD1. Germline-derived CDR1 and CDR2 are MRHNA and SNTAGT. The CDR3 totals 16 residues. V shed 6 bases and J 0 bases; nucleotides not matched to a gene: 9.

This clone has just a few counts. This rearrangement joins TRBV2 to TRBJ1-2; a possible D gene is TRBD1 (5 bases). The CDR3 is made up of 11 amino acids. V lost 6 bases to trimming and J lost 8 bases, with 10 bases between them. Germline CDR1 is SNHLY and CDR2 is FYNNEI. As DNA, the CDR3 is TGTGCCAGCAGCCTCAGGGAAGGCTACACCTTC. This sequence encodes CASSLREGYTF. Filled out from reference TRBV2 and TRBJ1-2, the complete variable domain reads EPEVTQTPSHQVTQMGQEVILRCVPISNHLYFYWYRQILGQKVEFLVSFYNNEISEKSEIFDDQFSVERPDGSNFTLKIRSTKLEDSAMYFCASSLREGYTFGSGTRLTVV.

The chain couples TRBV13 to TRBJ2-2, with D possibly matching TRBD2 (7 bases). Germline V gene data show CDR1 as PRHDT and CDR2 as FYEKMQ (reference sequence). CDR3 length: 14 amino acids. V was trimmed by 8 bases and J by 6 bases, leaving 16 bases between them. The CDR3 sequence: CASGLGGRAGELFF. CDR3 sequence (DNA): TGTGCCAGCGGGTTGGGGGGGCGCGCCGGGGAGCTGTTTTTT.

The chain recombines TRBV6-6 with TRBJ2-2; D gene unclear. CDR1 MNHNY and CDR2 SVGAGI come from the germline V gene (reference sequence). V was cut by 5 bases and J by 4 bases, with 5 bases left in between. The CDR3 spans 12 residues. CDR3 sequence reads: CASSLITGELFF. CDR3 in DNA: TGTGCCAGCAGTCTTATCACCGGGGAGCTGTTTTTT.

The V call is TRBV10-3, the J call TRBJ2-5; D call uncertain. Trimming stripped 0 bases from V and 1 base from J, with 9 bases between. Germline V gene data show CDR1 as ENHRY and CDR2 as SYGVKD. The CDR3 has 15 residues. In nucleotides, the CDR3 is TGTGCCATCAGTGAGTCGATTAGTCCCCAAGAGACCCAGTACTTC. Protein sequence: CAISESISPQETQYF.

The chain couples TRBV11-2 to TRBJ2-7; D is uncertain. V was pared by 1 base and J by 3 bases, with 13 bases between. Germline CDR1 SGHAT, CDR2 FQNNGV. This CDR3 is 15 amino acids long. This CDR3 reads CASSLARNPFYEQYF. The CDR3 coding sequence is TGTGCCAGCAGCTTAGCTAGAAACCCCTTCTACGAGCAGTACTTC.

By sample fraction, this clone is medium-sized (0.01 to 0.1%). CDR3: CASRADRYNQPQHF. The CDR3 DNA reads TGTGCCAGCAGAGCGGACAGGTACAATCAGCCCCAGCATTTT. This chain uses TRBV2 with TRBJ1-5; 7 bases agree with TRBD1. CDR1 is SNHLY and CDR2 is FYNNEI in the germline V gene. V was clipped by 6 bases and J by 3 bases; unmatched bases: 5. The CDR3 is made up of 14 amino acids.

The rearrangement uses TRBV7-2 and TRBJ2-1, with D unresolved. V was pared by 2 bases and J by 2 bases, with 7 bases between. CDR1 and CDR2 from the germline V gene are SGHTA and FQGNSA. The CDR3 is made up of 14 amino acids. CDR3 nucleotides: TGTGCCAGCAGCTTACTAGGAACCTACAATGAGCAGTTCTTC. This gives the protein CASSLLGTYNEQFF. The full variable domain, completed using reference TRBV7-2 and TRBJ2-1, is GAGVSQSPSNKVTEKGKDVELRCDPISGHTALYWYRQSLGQGLEFLIYFQGNSAPDKSGLPSDRFSAERTGGSVSTLTIQRTQQEDSAVYLCASSLLGTYNEQFFGPGTRLTVL.

The chain uses TRBV5-5 and TRBJ1-1; tentatively, D is TRBD1 (5 bases). Germline CDR1 reads SGHKS; CDR2 reads YYEKEE (reference sequence). V was clipped by 3 bases and J by 5 bases, with 17 bases between them. The CDR3 runs to 15 residues. Here the CDR3 reads CASSSTRERVTEAFF. The CDR3, as DNA: TGTGCCAGCAGCTCGACCAGGGAAAGGGTTACTGAAGCTTTCTTT. The variable domain in full, with the rest retrieved from reference TRBV5-5 and TRBJ1-1, is DAGVTQSPTHLIKTRGQQVTLRCSPISGHKSVSWYQQVLGQGPQFIFQYYEKEERGRGNFPDRFSARQFPNYSSELNVNALLLGDSALYLCASSSTRERVTEAFFGQGTRLTVV.

The chain employs TRBV19 and TRBJ1-1, with D perhaps TRBD1 (5 bases). Germline V lookup: CDR1 LNHDA, CDR2 SQIVND (reference sequence). V was shortened by 4 bases and J by 6 bases, with 15 bases between the two germline ends. This CDR3 spans 14 amino acids. DNA for the CDR3: TGTGCCAGTAGTAGGACCGGGGGGAGCGCTGAAGCTTTCTTT. This translates into CASSRTGGSAEAFF.

The rearrangement uses TRBV7-7 and TRBJ1-1, with D maybe TRBD1 (5 bases). The CDR3 spans 13 residues. V lost 5 bases to trimming and J lost 1 base, with 8 bases between them. The germline V gene has CDR1 SSHAT and CDR2 FNYEAQ (reference sequence). CDR3 region: CASSRDRNTEAFF. For the CDR3, the DNA is TGTGCCAGCAGCCGAGACAGGAACACTGAAGCTTTCTTT.

This chain links TRBV6-5 with TRBJ1-2, with 7 positions matching TRBD1. Looked up from germline, CDR1 is MNHEY and CDR2 is SVGAGI. The length of the CDR3 is 16 residues. With 2 bases clipped from V and 2 bases from J, the junction kept 8 bases outside the gene matches. CDR3 bases: TGTGCCAGCAGTTACAGCGCGGGACAGAACAACTATGGCTACACCTTC. This gives the protein CASSYSAGQNNYGYTF.